These T cell receptor beta chains were read from a single sample in a study of T cells in Graves' hyperthyroidism and ophthalmopathy. A single record per CDR3 protein comes from TCRdb applying MiXCR to the multiplex PCR reads. The sample lists 650,000 to 750,000 distinct CDR3 sequences, 14% occurring once. The sequenced sample consisted of blood. These TCRs come from a woman between 18 and 29 years old with Graves' hyperthyroidism. The CDR3 runs from the conserved cysteine through the conserved F or W. The D gene is left open where the match is weak. Rows give clone size only sometimes, using once, few, many, or a class for an expanded clone.

v_gene	d_gene	abundance	j_gene	CDR3nt	CDR3aa
TRBV15	-	many	TRBJ2-3	TGTGCCACCAGCAGAGATCCGTCTAGCACAGATACGCAGTATTTT	CATSRDPSSTDTQYF
TRBV4-3	TRBD1	-	TRBJ1-1	TGCGCCAGCAGCCGGACAGGGTTAAATGAAGCTTTCTTT	CASSRTGLNEAFF
TRBV27	-	few	TRBJ1-6	TGTGCCAGCAGGGGCAACTATAATTCACCCCTCCACTTT	CASRGNYNSPLHF
TRBV4-3	-	many	TRBJ1-2	TGCGCCAGCAGCCAAGTATCGGGCATGATCGGGAGGGGTTATGGCTACACCTTC	CASSQVSGMIGRGYGYTF
TRBV13	-	many	TRBJ2-1	TGTGCCAGCAGGGACCGTTACCGGTCGTCAAATGAGCAGTTCTTC	CASRDRYRSSNEQFF
TRBV10-1	TRBD1	many	TRBJ2-3	TGCGCCAGCAGTGATGGACAGGGGGCGATGGGAGATACGCAGTATTTT	CASSDGQGAMGDTQYF
TRBV20-1	-	many	TRBJ1-3	TGCAGTGCTCCGGTCTCTGGAAACACCATATATTTT	CSAPVSGNTIYF
TRBV5-1	-	many	TRBJ1-5	TGCGCCAGCAGCTTGGACGGACGGGTCAATCAGCCCCAGCATTTT	CASSLDGRVNQPQHF
TRBV7-8	-	many	TRBJ1-4	TGTGCCAGCAGCTTATCTTCGGATCTTGCAACTAATGAAAAACTGTTTTTT	CASSLSSDLATNEKLFF
TRBV28	TRBD1	-	TRBJ2-6	TGTGCCAGCAGTTTAAGTCTCGGCGACAGGGGGTCTTCAGGGGCCAACGTCCTGACTTTC	CASSLSLGDRGSSGANVLTF
TRBV4-3	-	many	TRBJ1-1	TGCGCCAGCAGCCAAGATCTTGTGGGACTGAACACTGAAGCTTTCTTT	CASSQDLVGLNTEAFF
TRBV29-1	-	many	TRBJ2-1	TGCAGCGTTCAGACTAGGACGATGGGCAATGAGCAGTTCTTC	CSVQTRTMGNEQFF
TRBV28	TRBD1	many	TRBJ2-7	TGTGCCAGCAGTACCCCGGGACAGATGGTTTACGAGCAGTACTTC	CASSTPGQMVYEQYF
TRBV30	-	many	TRBJ2-1	TGTGCCTGGAGCAGGGACTCCCGCAATGAGCAGTTCTTC	CAWSRDSRNEQFF
TRBV7-8	TRBD2	few	TRBJ2-1	TGTGCGAGCAGCTTACTACCAGCGGGAGAAATAATGGATGAGCAGTTCTTC	CASSLLPAGEIMDEQFF
TRBV28	TRBD2	many	TRBJ2-5	TGTGCCAGCAGTCTGGGACTAGCGGGAACCTCGAGGGGCCAGTACTTC	CASSLGLAGTSRGQYF
TRBV29-1	TRBD1	few	TRBJ1-2	TGCAGCGCTCAACAGGGGAACTATGGCTACACCTTC	CSAQQGNYGYTF
TRBV10-3	TRBD1	many	TRBJ2-5	TGTGCCATCAGTTGGGACAGCCAACAAGAGACCCAGTACTTC	CAISWDSQQETQYF
TRBV11-2	TRBD1	many	TRBJ1-2	TGTGCCAGCAGCTTAGATCGAGCGGGACAGGGAGGCTACACCTTC	CASSLDRAGQGGYTF
TRBV5-5	TRBD1	-	TRBJ2-7	TGTGCCAGCAGCTGGGGGACAGGGGTCTACGAGCAGTACTTC	CASSWGTGVYEQYF
TRBV2	-	many	TRBJ2-2	TGTGCCAGCTGGGGATTGGCGGCAGGGGTAAACACCGGGGAGCTGTTTTTT	CASWGLAAGVNTGELFF
TRBV7-2	-	many	TRBJ2-5	TGTGCCAGCAGCTCCCTTCCAGAGACCCAGTACTTC	CASSSLPETQYF
TRBV20-1	-	many	TRBJ2-1	TGCAGTGCTAGAGGGTGGCCGGAGACGCCGAACAATGAGCAGTTCTTC	CSARGWPETPNNEQFF
TRBV7-9	-	-	TRBJ1-2	TGTGCCAGCAGCTCGGGGTCACCTAACTATGGCTACACCTTC	CASSSGSPNYGYTF
TRBV10-1	-	-	TRBJ2-6	TGCGCCAGCAGAGGACGGCGTCTTGAGGCCAACGTCCTGACTTTC	CASRGRRLEANVLTF
TRBV28	-	-	TRBJ2-1	TGTGCCAGCAGTTTATGGTCAGGGTTAGATGAGCAGTTCTTC	CASSLWSGLDEQFF
TRBV14	TRBD1	many	TRBJ2-7	TGTGCCAGCAGCCAAGTGAGGATGACAGGGGTAAGCTACGAGCAGTACTTC	CASSQVRMTGVSYEQYF
TRBV11-2	-	many	TRBJ2-2	TGTGCCAGCAGCCGCCGGACGGTGAACACCGGGGAGCTGTTTTTT	CASSRRTVNTGELFF
TRBV4-3	-	-	TRBJ1-6	TGCGCCAGCAGCCAAGATGTAATGTTCGGCAGCTCCATCAATTCACCCCTCCACTTT	CASSQDVMFGSSINSPLHF
TRBV28	-	few	TRBJ2-5	TGTGCCAGCAGTCCCCTACCATCTAGTCCGGGGACCCAGTGCTTC	CASSPLPSSPGTQCF
TRBV4-1	-	many	TRBJ1-5	TGCGCCAGCAGCCAAGACCGACAGACACAGCCCCAGCATTTT	CASSQDRQTQPQHF
TRBV6-1	-	-	TRBJ2-3	TGTGCCAGCGGCGGGGAATTTAAAACAGATACGCAGTATTTT	CASGGEFKTDTQYF
TRBV13	-	-	TRBJ1-1	TGTGCCAGCAGCTTATTTGCCAAAGCTTTCTTT	CASSLFAKAFF
TRBV10-3	-	-	TRBJ1-5	TGTGCCATCAGCGACCTATCCGACAGGCCCCAGCATTTT	CAISDLSDRPQHF
TRBV28	-	-	TRBJ1-6	TGTGCCAGCAGCGTCTCCTATAATTCACCCCTCCACTTT	CASSVSYNSPLHF
TRBV20-1	TRBD2	-	TRBJ2-1	TGCAGTGCTAGAGACTCCGGGACTAGCGGGAGCCTTTACAATGAGCAGTTCTTC	CSARDSGTSGSLYNEQFF
TRBV4-1	TRBD2	few	TRBJ2-5	TGCGCCAGCAGAGGACTAGGGCAACAGACCCAGTACTTC	CASRGLGQQTQYF
TRBV18	-	many	TRBJ2-5	TGTGCCAGCTCACCAAGGGTATTATCGGGAAAAGAGACCCAGTACTTC	CASSPRVLSGKETQYF
TRBV24-1	TRBD1	-	TRBJ1-2	TGTGCCACCAGTCCAGGGGGCCCCTATGGCTACACCTTC	CATSPGGPYGYTF
TRBV13	TRBD1	many	TRBJ2-3	TGTGCCAGCAGGAAGACAGGGGCGACAGATACGCAGTATTTT	CASRKTGATDTQYF
TRBV12-3/TRBV12-4	-	few	TRBJ2-7	TGTGCCAGCAGTTTATTGGAAACCTACGAGCAGTACTTC	CASSLLETYEQYF
TRBV9	-	many	TRBJ1-5	TGTGCCAGCAGCGTAGGGGGGAGTGGCAATCAGCCCCAGCATTTT	CASSVGGSGNQPQHF
TRBV29-1	TRBD1	many	TRBJ1-1	TGCAGCGTTGAACAGGGGGCCGGTGGGACTGAAGCTTTCTTT	CSVEQGAGGTEAFF
TRBV5-5	TRBD2	many	TRBJ2-3	TGTGCCAGCAGCTTGTCTAGCGGGAGTGCAGATACGCAGTATTTT	CASSLSSGSADTQYF
TRBV12-3/TRBV12-4	-	many	TRBJ1-5	TGTGCCAGCACCCCCGATCGGTTTCGGAGCAATCAGCCCCAGCATTTT	CASTPDRFRSNQPQHF
TRBV2	-	few	TRBJ1-2	TGTGCCAGCAGTGAAGCTGAGGGGTATGGCTACACCTTC	CASSEAEGYGYTF
TRBV27	-	-	TRBJ1-1	TGTGCCAGCAGTAAACTCGGGACTGAAGCTTTCTTT	CASSKLGTEAFF
TRBV6-1	-	many	TRBJ2-7	TGTGCCAGCAGTCCCCTGGGGGGACTTTCCTACGAGCAGTACTTC	CASSPLGGLSYEQYF